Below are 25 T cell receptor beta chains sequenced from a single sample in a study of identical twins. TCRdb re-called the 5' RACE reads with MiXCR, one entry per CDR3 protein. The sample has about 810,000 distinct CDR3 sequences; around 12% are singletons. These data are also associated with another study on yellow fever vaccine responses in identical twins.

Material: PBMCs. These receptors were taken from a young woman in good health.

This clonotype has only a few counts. The chain's CDR3 is CASSFGDRGLEAVIEQYV. The CDR3 DNA reads as TGTGCCAGCAGCTTTGGCGACAGGGGGCTAGAAGCGGTTATCGAGCAGTACGTC. The rearrangement links TRBV7-8 to TRBJ2-7, with 10 positions matching TRBD1. This CDR3 has 18 amino acids. The germline V gene encodes CDR1 SGHVS and CDR2 FQNEAQ. The V segment lost 3 bases and the J segment 6 bases; nucleotides outside the gene matches: 17.

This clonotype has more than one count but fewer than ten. CDR3: CASSLGTSALGNEQFF. The CDR3 nucleotides are TGTGCCAGCAGTTTAGGGACTAGCGCCCTTGGGAATGAGCAGTTCTTC. The V call is TRBV12-3 or TRBV12-4, the J call TRBJ2-1; 9 bases are shared with TRBD2. The V segment lost 1 base and the J segment 7 bases; nucleotides outside the gene matches: 8. This CDR3 contains 16 residues.

The CDR3 reads CASRPAGNQPQHF. The CDR3 DNA reads as TGTGCCAGCCGCCCGGCTGGCAATCAGCCCCAGCATTTT. The J gene is TRBJ1-5, the V gene TRBV6-6; the D is unclear. Looked up from germline, CDR1 is MNHNY and CDR2 is SVGAGI (reference sequence). The CDR3 spans 13 residues. The V and J ends lost 8 bases and 2 bases respectively, with 10 bases between them.

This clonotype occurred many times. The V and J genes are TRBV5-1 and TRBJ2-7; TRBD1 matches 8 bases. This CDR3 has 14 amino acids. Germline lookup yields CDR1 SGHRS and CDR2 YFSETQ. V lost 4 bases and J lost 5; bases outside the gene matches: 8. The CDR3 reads CASSPGQVLNEQYF. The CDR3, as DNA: TGCGCCAGCAGCCCGGGACAGGTTTTAAACGAGCAGTACTTC.

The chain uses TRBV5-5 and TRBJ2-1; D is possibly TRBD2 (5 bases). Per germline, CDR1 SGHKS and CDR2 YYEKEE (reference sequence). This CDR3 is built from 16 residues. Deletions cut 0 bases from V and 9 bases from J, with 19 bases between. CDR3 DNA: TGTGCCAGCAGCTTGGCCACTAGTACTAGATTGGCTGAGCAGTTCTTC. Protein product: CASSLATSTRLAEQFF.

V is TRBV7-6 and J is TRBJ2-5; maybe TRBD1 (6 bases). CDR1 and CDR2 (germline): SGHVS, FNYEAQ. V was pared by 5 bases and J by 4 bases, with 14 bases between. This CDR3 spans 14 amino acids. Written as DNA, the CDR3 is TGTGCCAGCAGCCCGCCCTCGGACAGAGAGACCCAGTACTTC. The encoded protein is CASSPPSDRETQYF.

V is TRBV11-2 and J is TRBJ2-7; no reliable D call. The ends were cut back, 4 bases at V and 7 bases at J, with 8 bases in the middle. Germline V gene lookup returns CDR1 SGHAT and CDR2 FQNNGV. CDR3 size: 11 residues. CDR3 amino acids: CASSSALEQYF. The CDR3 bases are TGTGCCAGCAGCTCGGCCTTAGAGCAGTACTTC.

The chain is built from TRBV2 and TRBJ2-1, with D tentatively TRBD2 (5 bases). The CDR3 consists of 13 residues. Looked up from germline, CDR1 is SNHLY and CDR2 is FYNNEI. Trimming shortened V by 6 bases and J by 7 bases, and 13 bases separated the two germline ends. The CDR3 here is CASRWRSGNEQFF. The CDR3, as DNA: TGTGCCAGCAGGTGGAGGTCGGGGAATGAGCAGTTCTTC.

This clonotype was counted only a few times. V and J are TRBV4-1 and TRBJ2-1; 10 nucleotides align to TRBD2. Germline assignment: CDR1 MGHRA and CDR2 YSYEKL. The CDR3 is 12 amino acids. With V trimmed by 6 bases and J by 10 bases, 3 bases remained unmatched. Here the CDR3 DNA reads TGCGCCAGCAGGACTAGCGGGCGGGAGCAGTTCTTC. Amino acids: CASRTSGREQFF.

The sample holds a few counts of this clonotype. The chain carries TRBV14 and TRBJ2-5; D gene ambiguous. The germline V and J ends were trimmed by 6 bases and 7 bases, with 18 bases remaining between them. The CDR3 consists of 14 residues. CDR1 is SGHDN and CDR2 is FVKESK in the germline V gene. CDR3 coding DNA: TGTGCCAGCAGGGGTCTAGACCCCCCAGGGACCCAGTACTTC. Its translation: CASRGLDPPGTQYF.

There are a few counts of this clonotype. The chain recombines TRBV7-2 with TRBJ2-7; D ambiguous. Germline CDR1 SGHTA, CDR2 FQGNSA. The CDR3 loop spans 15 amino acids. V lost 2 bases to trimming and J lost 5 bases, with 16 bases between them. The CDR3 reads CASSLSSGFLNEQYV. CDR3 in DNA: TGTGCCAGCAGCTTAAGTTCCGGGTTTCTTAACGAGCAGTACGTC.

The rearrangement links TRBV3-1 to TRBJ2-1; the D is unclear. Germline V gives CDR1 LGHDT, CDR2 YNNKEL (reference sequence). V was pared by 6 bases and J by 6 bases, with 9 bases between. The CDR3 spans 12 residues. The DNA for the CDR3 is TGTGCCAGCAGTTGGATTAGCAATGAGCAGTTCTTC. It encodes CASSWISNEQFF.

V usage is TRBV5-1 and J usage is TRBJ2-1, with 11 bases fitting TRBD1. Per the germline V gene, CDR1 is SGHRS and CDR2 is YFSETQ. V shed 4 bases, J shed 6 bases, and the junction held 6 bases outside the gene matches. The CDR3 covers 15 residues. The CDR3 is CASSPGTGGPNEQFF. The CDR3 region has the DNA TGCGCCAGCAGCCCGGGGACAGGGGGGCCCAATGAGCAGTTCTTC.

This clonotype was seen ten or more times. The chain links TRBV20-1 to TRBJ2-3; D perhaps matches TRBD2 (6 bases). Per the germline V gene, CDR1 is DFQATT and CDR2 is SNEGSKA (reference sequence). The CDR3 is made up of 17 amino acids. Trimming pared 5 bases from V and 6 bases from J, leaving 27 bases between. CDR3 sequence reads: CSAGRGFRGATGDTQYF. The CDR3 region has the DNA TGCAGTGCTGGAAGAGGGTTCCGCGGGGCCACGGGGGATACGCAGTATTTT.

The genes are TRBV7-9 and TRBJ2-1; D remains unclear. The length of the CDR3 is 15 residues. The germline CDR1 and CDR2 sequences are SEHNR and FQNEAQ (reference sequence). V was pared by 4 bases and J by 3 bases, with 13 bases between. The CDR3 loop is CASSSPGLGYNEQFF. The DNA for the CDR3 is TGTGCCAGCAGCTCCCCCGGGCTCGGCTACAATGAGCAGTTCTTC.

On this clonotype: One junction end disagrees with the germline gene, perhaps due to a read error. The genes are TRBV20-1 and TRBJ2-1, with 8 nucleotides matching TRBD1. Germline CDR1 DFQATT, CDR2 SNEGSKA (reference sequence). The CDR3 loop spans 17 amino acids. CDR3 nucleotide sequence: TGCTGTGCTATTAGCCCGGGGGCAGGGGGCGCGGGGAATGAGCAGTTCTTC. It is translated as CCAISPGAGGAGNEQFF.

CDR3 loop: CASTWTAWNGYTF. In DNA, the CDR3 is TGTGCCAGTACTTGGACCGCATGGAATGGCTACACCTTC. The rearrangement links TRBV19 to TRBJ1-2; D is unresolved. This CDR3 has 13 residues. From germline, CDR1 is LNHDA and CDR2 SQIVND (reference sequence). Trimming pared 7 bases from V and 6 bases from J, leaving 15 bases between.

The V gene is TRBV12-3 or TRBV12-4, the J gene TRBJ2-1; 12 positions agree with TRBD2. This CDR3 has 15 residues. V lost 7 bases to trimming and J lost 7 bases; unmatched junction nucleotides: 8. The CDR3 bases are TGTGCCAGCAACCTAGCGGGAGGGCTGGCGAATGAGCAGTTCTTC. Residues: CASNLAGGLANEQFF.

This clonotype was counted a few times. The DNA for the CDR3 is TGTGCCACCAGCAGACCAGGACTAGCGGGCCAGGCATACGAGCAGTACTTC. Translating gives CATSRPGLAGQAYEQYF. J is TRBJ2-7 and V is TRBV15; the match to TRBD2 covers 11 bases. V gave up 2 bases and J gave up 4 bases; unmatched junction bases: 10. The CDR3 spans 17 residues. Germline V CDR1 and CDR2: LNHNV, YYDKDF (reference sequence). The full variable domain, rest sourced from reference TRBV15 and TRBJ2-7, is DAMVIQNPRYQVTQFGKPVTLSCSQTLNHNVMYWYQQKSSQAPKLLFHYYDKDFNNEADTPDNFQSRRPNTSFCFLDIRSPGLGDTAMYLCATSRPGLAGQAYEQYFGPGTRLTVT.

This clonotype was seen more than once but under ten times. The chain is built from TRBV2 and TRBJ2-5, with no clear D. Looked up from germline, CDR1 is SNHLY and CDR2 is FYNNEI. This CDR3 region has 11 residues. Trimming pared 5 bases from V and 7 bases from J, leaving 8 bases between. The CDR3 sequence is CASSPPSTQYF. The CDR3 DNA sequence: TGTGCCAGCAGTCCCCCGTCGACCCAGTACTTC.

This CDR3 is CASSLAVNRSYEQYF. The CDR3 DNA reads TGCGCCAGCAGCTTGGCGGTGAACAGATCCTACGAGCAGTACTTC. The V gene is TRBV5-1, the J gene TRBJ2-7; D not resolved. The CDR3 length is 15 residues. Trimming cost V 0 bases and J 1 base, with 11 bases left between them. Germline V CDR1 and CDR2: SGHRS, YFSETQ.

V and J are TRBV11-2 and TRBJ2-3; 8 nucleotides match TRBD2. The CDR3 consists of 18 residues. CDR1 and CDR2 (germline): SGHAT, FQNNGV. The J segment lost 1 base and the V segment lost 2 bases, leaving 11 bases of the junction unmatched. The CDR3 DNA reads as TGTGCCAGCAGCTTACACCCCATTTGGCGGGAGGGCACAGATACGCAGTATTTT. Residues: CASSLHPIWREGTDTQYF.

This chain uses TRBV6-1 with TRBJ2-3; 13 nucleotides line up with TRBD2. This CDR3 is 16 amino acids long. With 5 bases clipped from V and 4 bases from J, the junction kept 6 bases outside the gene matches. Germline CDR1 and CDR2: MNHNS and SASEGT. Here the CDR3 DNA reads TGTGCCAGCAGTCCACGGACTAGCGGGGGCTCAGATACGCAGTATTTT. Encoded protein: CASSPRTSGGSDTQYF.

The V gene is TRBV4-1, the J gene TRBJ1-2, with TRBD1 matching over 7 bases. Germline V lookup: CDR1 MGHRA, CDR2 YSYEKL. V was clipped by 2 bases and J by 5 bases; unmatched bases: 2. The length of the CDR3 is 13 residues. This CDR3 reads CASSQTGAYGYTF. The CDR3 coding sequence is TGCGCCAGCAGCCAAACAGGGGCTTATGGCTACACCTTC.

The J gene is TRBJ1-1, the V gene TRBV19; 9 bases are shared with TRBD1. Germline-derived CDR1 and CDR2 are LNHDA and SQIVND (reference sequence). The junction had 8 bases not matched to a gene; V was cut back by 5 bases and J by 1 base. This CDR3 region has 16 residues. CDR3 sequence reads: CASSPGQGKGNTEAFF. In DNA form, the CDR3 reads TGTGCCAGTAGTCCTGGACAGGGGAAAGGGAACACTGAAGCTTTCTTT. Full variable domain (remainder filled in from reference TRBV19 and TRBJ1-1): DGGITQSPKYLFRKEGQNVTLSCEQNLNHDAMYWYRQDPGQGLRLIYYSQIVNDFQKGDIAEGYSVSREKKESFPLTVTSAQKNPTAFYLCASSPGQGKGNTEAFFGQGTRLTVV.